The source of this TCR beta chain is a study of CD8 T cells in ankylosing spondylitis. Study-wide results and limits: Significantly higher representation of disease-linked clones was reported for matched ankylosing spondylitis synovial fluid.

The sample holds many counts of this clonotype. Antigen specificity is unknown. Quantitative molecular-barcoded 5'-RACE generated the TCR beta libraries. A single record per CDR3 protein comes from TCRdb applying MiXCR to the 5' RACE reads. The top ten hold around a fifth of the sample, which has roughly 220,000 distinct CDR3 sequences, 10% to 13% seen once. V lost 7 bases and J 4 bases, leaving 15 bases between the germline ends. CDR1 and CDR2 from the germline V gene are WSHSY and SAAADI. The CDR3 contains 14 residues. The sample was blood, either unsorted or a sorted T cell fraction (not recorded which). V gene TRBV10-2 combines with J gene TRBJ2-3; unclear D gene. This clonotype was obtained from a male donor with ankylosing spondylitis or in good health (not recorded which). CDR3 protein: CASTRTPSADTQYF. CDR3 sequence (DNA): TGCGCCAGCACCAGGACCCCCTCGGCAGATACGCAGTATTTT.